This T cell receptor (beta chain) was captured in a study of blood T cell repertoires in COVID-19. Across the study: The United States, Italy and Spain supplied acute and convalescent COVID-19 samples.

Original methodology: Reference gene primer amplification in the assay estimated nucleated cell counts. Using immunoSEQ multiplex PCR, the repertoire was profiled, and TCRdb retains in-frame clones only, with some absent. V and J calls and clone size are copied from that table; D and trimming were computed from the DNA. The sample contains 75,000 or so clones, approximately 85% of which appear only once. The CDR3 extends over 12 amino acids. CDR1 and CDR2 (germline): SGHAT, FQNNGV. Between the trimmed V and J ends, which lost 0 bases and 8 bases, there was a span of 6 bases. The V call is TRBV11-2, the J call TRBJ2-3; D call uncertain. The source of this sequence is a man in his 70s with acute or convalescent COVID-19. Sequencing was done on a sample of peripheral blood. CDR3 sequence (DNA): TGTGCCAGCAGCTTAGAGGGCCCTACGCAGTATTTT. Protein: CASSLEGPTQYF.